A selection of T cell receptor beta chains follows, all from one sample in a study of early T cells in non-severe SARS-CoV-2 infection. TCRdb re-analysed the 5' RACE reads in MiXCR, keeping a single row per CDR3 protein. The sample shows around 26,000 distinct CDR3 sequences, approximately 4% of them seen only once. The sample comprised whole blood. All receptors derive from an adult who was a healthcare worker with PCR-confirmed SARS-CoV-2 infection or an uninfected control (not recorded which). Both conserved end residues are part of each CDR3. A D gene is named only where the DNA matches it firmly. Clone size, where shown, is once, few, many, or a class for clones that have expanded.

v_gene	j_gene	abundance	d_gene	CDR3nt	CDR3aa
TRBV12-2	TRBJ2-1	many	NA	TGTGCAAGTCGCTCGCCTATAAGCCCCAGCTCCTACAATGAGCAGTTCTTC	CASRSPISPSSYNEQFF
TRBV12-3/TRBV12-4	TRBJ2-4	many	NA	TGTGCCAGCAGTTTAGGACCCGGAGGAAACATTCAGTACTTC	CASSLGPGGNIQYF
TRBV11-3	TRBJ2-1	many	TRBD2	TGTGCCAGCAGCAAAGCGGGAGGGGTTTCGGAGCAGTTCTTC	CASSKAGGVSEQFF
TRBV19	TRBJ2-1	few	NA	TGTGCCACCAAATTCGGAGGGAGACATGAGCAGTTCTTC	CATKFGGRHEQFF
TRBV18	TRBJ1-2	many	NA	TGTGCCAGCTCACCACGGAATCAAGAGAATGGCTACACCTTC	CASSPRNQENGYTF
TRBV2	TRBJ2-7	NA	TRBD1	TGTGCCAGCAGTGTACAGGGGGTTCCCTACGAGCAGTACTTC	CASSVQGVPYEQYF
TRBV3-1	TRBJ1-2	many	NA	TGTGCCAGCAGCCAAGGCCGGCAGGGATACTATGGCTACACCTTC	CASSQGRQGYYGYTF
TRBV4-2	TRBJ2-1	many	NA	TGTGCCAGCAGCCAGGGGGGGCAGGCCGAGCAGTTCTTC	CASSQGGQAEQFF
TRBV5-4	TRBJ2-7	NA	TRBD1	TGTGCCAGCAGCTTCGGTTCTTCGAGACAGGGGACCTACGAGCAGTACTTC	CASSFGSSRQGTYEQYF
TRBV2	TRBJ2-3	few	TRBD2	TGTGCCAGACGGGGGGTTGGCACAGATACGCAGTATTTT	CARRGVGTDTQYF
TRBV14	TRBJ2-5	many	TRBD2	TGTGCCAGCAGCCAAGAGAGAGTGGGACTAGGAACCCAGTACTTC	CASSQERVGLGTQYF
TRBV11-2	TRBJ2-1	many	NA	TGTGCCAGCAGCTTATACGGGACCTGGAATGAGCAGTTCTTC	CASSLYGTWNEQFF
TRBV10-2	TRBJ1-2	few	NA	TGCGCCAGCAGTGAGGGACCCGCAGGCTACACCTTC	CASSEGPAGYTF
TRBV6-1	TRBJ1-1	many	TRBD1	TGTGCCAGCAGTGGCCGAACTGAGGACAGGTGGGCTTTCTTT	CASSGRTEDRWAFF
TRBV7-9	TRBJ2-3	many	NA	TGTGCCAGCAGTTATCCGGGGGCGAGAGATACGCAGTATTTT	CASSYPGARDTQYF
TRBV28	TRBJ2-2	many	TRBD1	TGTGCCAGCAGTTTACTAGTGTTGGGGCGGCAGGGGGCCGGGGAGCTGTTTTTT	CASSLLVLGRQGAGELFF
TRBV2	TRBJ2-3	many	NA	TGTGCCAGCAGAGAAGCTGGATTTGTAGATACGCAGTATTTT	CASREAGFVDTQYF
TRBV7-6	TRBJ2-5	NA	TRBD2	TGTGCCAGCAGCAACTCCCTGGCAGCGGGAGAAGAGACCCAGTACTTC	CASSNSLAAGEETQYF
TRBV6-2/TRBV6-3	TRBJ2-3	medium-sized	TRBD2	TGTGCCAGCACTTCAGGGCGGGGGACCACAGATACGCAGTATTTT	CASTSGRGTTDTQYF
TRBV13	TRBJ2-7	few	NA	TGTGCCAGCAGCTTAAACAGACTGCCGTCCTACGAGCAGTACTTC	CASSLNRLPSYEQYF
TRBV29-1	TRBJ2-5	NA	NA	TGCAGCGTTGAAATGGACCGTAAAGAGACCCAGTACTTC	CSVEMDRKETQYF
TRBV19	TRBJ1-2	many	NA	TGTGCCAGTAGTGCCAATCGGGGGGCGCAGGATGGCTACACCTTC	CASSANRGAQDGYTF
TRBV3-1	TRBJ2-7	many	TRBD1	TGTGCCAGCAGCCAAGATCTCAACAGGGGCAACGAGCAGTACTTC	CASSQDLNRGNEQYF
TRBV4-1	TRBJ2-7	many	TRBD2	TGCGCCAGCAGCCCGGGGACTAGCGGGGGCTACGAGCAGTACTTC	CASSPGTSGGYEQYF
TRBV30	TRBJ1-4	few	NA	TGTGCCTGGAGTGTGGTAACTAATGAAAAACTGTTTTTT	CAWSVVTNEKLFF
TRBV12-5	TRBJ2-5	many	NA	TGTGCTAGTGGTTTGGTACTGGGGGGAGGAGAGACCCAGTACTTC	CASGLVLGGGETQYF
TRBV11-2	TRBJ2-1	many	NA	TGTGCCAGCAGCCGGGATTTACTAGCCGGTCCTGTCTTC	CASSRDLLAGPVF
TRBV7-2	TRBJ2-2	many	NA	TGTGCCAGCAGCTTAGTCCCGAGGACCACGAACACCGGGGAGCTGTTTTTT	CASSLVPRTTNTGELFF
TRBV7-9	TRBJ2-7	NA	NA	TGTGCCAGCAGCTTAGAAGAGGGTTACGAGCAGTACTTC	CASSLEEGYEQYF
TRBV5-1	TRBJ2-6	many	NA	TGCGCCAGCAGCTTGGGGGTTGAGGCCAACGTCCTGACTTTC	CASSLGVEANVLTF
TRBV5-1	TRBJ2-7	many	TRBD2	TGCGCCAGCAGCCTTGAGGAGAGCGGGGTCTACGAGCAGTACTTC	CASSLEESGVYEQYF
TRBV4-1	TRBJ2-1	NA	NA	TGCGCCAGCCTCAGGGAGAACAATGAGCAGTTCTTC	CASLRENNEQFF